What follows are 23 T cell receptor beta chains derived from one specimen sequenced in a study of blood T cell repertoires in COVID-19. The table came from immunoSEQ multiplex PCR; TCRdb's copy has only in-frame clones and leaves some out. The table has under 300,000 clones, roughly 88% seen once; the top ten hold roughly 1.4%. Sequenced material: peripheral blood. These receptors all come from a woman aged 35 to 49 who had recovered from COVID-19.

V gene TRBV14 combines with J gene TRBJ1-2; 8 bases align to TRBD1. This CDR3 is built from 15 residues. After removal of 2 bases from V and 3 bases from J, the junction contained 5 bases not matched to a gene. Germline V gene data show CDR1 as SGHDN and CDR2 as FVKESK. CDR3 DNA sequence: TGTGCCAGCAGCCAACTTCAGGGGGCGGACTATGGCTACACCTTC. It translates to CASSQLQGADYGYTF. Full variable domain (missing parts from reference TRBV14 and TRBJ1-2): EAGVTQFPSHSVIEKGQTVTLRCDPISGHDNLYWYRRVMGKEIKFLLHFVKESKQDESGMPNNRFLAERTGGTYSTLKVQPAELEDSGVYFCASSQLQGADYGYTFGSGTRLTVV.

The V call is TRBV7-8, the J call TRBJ2-2; D is perhaps TRBD1 (7 bases). Germline-derived CDR1 and CDR2 are SGHVS and FQNEAQ. This CDR3 contains 20 residues. Trimming stripped 5 bases from V and 7 bases from J, with 32 bases between. CDR3 DNA: TGTGCCAGCAGCCGACTTCTCCAAGGAGTTATCAGGGGGGCTGGCGGGGAGCTGTTTTTT. It is translated as CASSRLLQGVIRGAGGELFF.

The chain is built from TRBV6-1 and TRBJ1-2; 8 nucleotides match TRBD1. Germline CDR1 is MNHNS and CDR2 is SASEGT. Trimming removed 3 bases from V and 5 bases from J; junction bases left unmatched: 8. The CDR3 is 15 amino acids. The CDR3 DNA sequence: TGTGCCAGCAGTGATGGTGGACAGGGACTTTATGGCTACACCTTC. It yields the protein CASSDGGQGLYGYTF.

The CDR3 loop reads CASKEDRFNQPQHF. In DNA form, the CDR3 reads TGTGCCAGCAAGGAGGACAGATTCAATCAGCCCCAGCATTTT. The genes are TRBV2 and TRBJ1-5, with a possible D match to TRBD1 (6 bases). Germline V lookup: CDR1 SNHLY, CDR2 FYNNEI. The V and J ends lost 7 bases and 3 bases respectively, with 13 bases between them. The CDR3 spans 14 residues.

The chain carries TRBV4-3 and TRBJ1-4; 8 bases are shared with TRBD1. V shed 2 bases, J shed 6 bases, and the junction held 2 bases outside the gene matches. This CDR3 has 14 residues. From germline, CDR1 is LGHNA and CDR2 YSLEER. As DNA, the CDR3 is TGCGCCAGCAGCCAATCGGGACAGGATGAAAAACTGTTTTTT. Protein sequence: CASSQSGQDEKLFF.

V and J are TRBV5-1 and TRBJ1-4, with TRBD1 matching over 10 bases. Germline lookup yields CDR1 SGHRS and CDR2 YFSETQ. CDR3 size: 13 residues. Trimming cost V 5 bases and J 9 bases; bases outside gene matches: 4. CDR3 sequence: CASRFDRGQKLFF. The CDR3 DNA reads as TGCGCCAGCAGGTTCGACAGGGGGCAAAAACTGTTTTTT.

The J gene is TRBJ1-3, the V gene TRBV6-1; tentatively, D is TRBD1 (5 bases). Trimming removed 2 bases from V and 3 bases from J, with 14 bases in between. The CDR3 has 16 residues. The germline V gene has CDR1 MNHNS and CDR2 SASEGT. CDR3 sequence reads: CASSEYLGQYGNTIYF. The CDR3 coding sequence is TGTGCCAGCAGTGAATATCTGGGGCAGTATGGAAACACCATATATTTT.

Note on this clone: Sequence at one end of the junction differs from germline and may be a read error. The chain links TRBV7-7 to TRBJ1-1; no clear D. The V gene's germline CDR1 is SSHAT and CDR2 FNYEAQ (reference sequence). The CDR3 spans 13 residues. This chain's CDR3 is CASSFSKNTEAFF. CDR3 in DNA: TGTGCTAGCAGCTTCAGTAAGAACACTGAAGCTTTCTTT. The variable domain in full, with the rest retrieved from reference TRBV7-7 and TRBJ1-1, is GAGVSQSPRYKVTKRGQDVTLRCDPISSHATLYWYQQALGQGPEFLTYFNYEAQPDKSGLPSDRFSAERPEGSISTLTIQRTEQRDSAMYRCASSFSKNTEAFFGQGTRLTVV.

The chain has TRBV6-5 and TRBJ1-2; 7 nucleotides match TRBD1. The length of the CDR3 is 15 residues. The ends lost 5 bases at V and 8 bases at J; junction bases unmatched: 14. Germline V gives CDR1 MNHEY, CDR2 SVGAGI. This CDR3 is CASSTYPGQPGGYTF. As DNA, the CDR3 is TGTGCCAGCAGTACCTACCCGGGACAGCCTGGCGGCTACACCTTC.

The J gene is TRBJ2-1, the V gene TRBV4-3; TRBD1 is a possible D gene (5 bases). The CDR3 is 14 amino acids. The V end lost 3 bases, the J end lost 4 bases, and 10 bases lay between the germline ends. Germline CDR1 and CDR2: LGHNA and YSLEER. The DNA for the CDR3 is TGCGCCAGCAGCCATGGCAGGGATTACAATGAGCAGTTCTTC. This sequence encodes CASSHGRDYNEQFF.

The chain couples TRBV7-9 to TRBJ2-3, with a possible D match to TRBD2 (6 bases). The ends were cut back, 4 bases at V and 0 bases at J, with 8 bases in the middle. The germline gives CDR1 SEHNR, CDR2 FQNEAQ (reference sequence). This CDR3 is 14 amino acids long. This chain's CDR3 is CASSSGTSTDTQYF. For the CDR3, the DNA is TGTGCCAGCAGCTCCGGGACTAGCACAGATACGCAGTATTTT.

The J gene is TRBJ1-3, the V gene TRBV10-1, with a possible D match to TRBD1 (6 bases). Germline V CDR1 and CDR2: WNHNN, SYGVQD (reference sequence). The length of the CDR3 is 15 residues. V dropped 6 bases and J dropped 2 bases, with 14 bases sitting between them. In DNA, the CDR3 is TGCGCCAGCAGGGGCGTCTCAGGGGCTGGAAACACCATATATTTT. It translates to CASRGVSGAGNTIYF.

The V gene is TRBV12-3 or TRBV12-4, the J gene TRBJ1-2; D is unclear. The CDR3 contains 13 residues. V lost 1 base to trimming and J lost 7 bases, with 10 bases between them. The CDR3 loop reads CASSLEPAGGYTF. The DNA of the CDR3 is TGTGCCAGCAGTTTAGAGCCGGCGGGTGGCTACACCTTC.

This chain joins TRBV7-9 and TRBJ2-1, with 10 bases fitting TRBD1. Germline CDR1 SEHNR, CDR2 FQNEAQ (reference sequence). V shed 5 bases, J shed 2 bases, and the junction held 12 bases outside the gene matches. The CDR3 consists of 18 residues. In DNA form, the CDR3 reads TGTGCCAGCAGCCCCCCTCCGGGACAGGGGAGCCCCTACAATGAGCAGTTCTTC. Protein sequence: CASSPPPGQGSPYNEQFF.

The chain has TRBV3-1 (or the pseudogene TRBV3-2) and TRBJ1-2; D unclear. Germline lookup yields CDR1 LGHDT and CDR2 YNNKEL (reference sequence). The CDR3 sequence is 16 residues long. Trimming left V 0 bases short and J 2 bases short, with 13 bases between. CDR3 coding DNA: TGTGCCAGCAGCCAAGAGTACAGCCATACAAACTATGGCTACACCTTC. Translated, it gives CASSQEYSHTNYGYTF.

This chain uses TRBV5-4 with TRBJ1-1, with D unresolved. Germline values: CDR1 SGHNT, CDR2 YYREEE (reference sequence). V dropped 3 bases and J dropped 1 base, with 7 bases sitting between them. The CDR3 has 13 amino acids. DNA for the CDR3: TGTGCCAGCAGCTACGACAAGAACACTGAAGCTTTCTTT. Its translation is CASSYDKNTEAFF. The full variable domain, rest sourced from reference TRBV5-4 and TRBJ1-1, is ETGVTQSPTHLIKTRGQQVTLRCSSQSGHNTVSWYQQALGQGPQFIFQYYREEENGRGNFPPRFSGLQFPNYSSELNVNALELDDSALYLCASSYDKNTEAFFGQGTRLTVV.

The genes are TRBV7-2 and TRBJ2-2, with 7 positions matching TRBD1. The CDR3 runs 17 residues. Germline V CDR1 and CDR2: SGHTA, FQGNSA. J gave up 1 base and V 4 bases, and 9 bases lay outside the gene matches. CDR3 in DNA: TGTGCCAGCAGCTCCGACCCGGGACAGTTGAACACCGGGGAGCTGTTTTTT. Translated, it gives CASSSDPGQLNTGELFF. Looking up the rest from reference TRBV7-2 and TRBJ2-2 gives the full variable domain: GAGVSQSPSNKVTEKGKDVELRCDPISGHTALYWYRQSLGQGLEFLIYFQGNSAPDKSGLPSDRFSAERTGGSVSTLTIQRTQQEDSAVYLCASSSDPGQLNTGELFFGEGSRLTVL.

The V gene is TRBV3-1 (or the pseudogene TRBV3-2), the J gene TRBJ1-2; TRBD1 matches at 7 bases. Per the germline V gene, CDR1 is LGHDT and CDR2 is YNNKEL (reference sequence). The CDR3 runs to 15 residues. With V trimmed by 4 bases and J by 1 base, 6 bases remained unmatched. This CDR3 is CASSPLTGFNYGYTF. The CDR3, as DNA: TGTGCCAGCAGCCCCCTGACAGGGTTTAACTATGGCTACACCTTC.

The rearrangement joins TRBV5-1 to TRBJ2-7; TRBD1 aligns across 9 bases. The CDR3 extends over 15 amino acids. V gave up 0 bases and J gave up 5 bases; unmatched junction bases: 6. The germline V gene encodes CDR1 SGHRS and CDR2 YFSETQ. The DNA of the CDR3 is TGCGCCAGCAGCTTGGCGGGGGACAGGGTCCACGAGCAGTACTTC. This codes for CASSLAGDRVHEQYF.

The chain links TRBV5-1 to TRBJ1-4; 9 bases align to TRBD1. The germline gives CDR1 SGHRS, CDR2 YFSETQ. V shed 3 bases and J 7 bases; nucleotides not matched to a gene: 10. The CDR3 contains 16 residues. This chain's CDR3 is CASSWNTGGNGEKLFF. The CDR3 region has the DNA TGCGCCAGCAGCTGGAACACAGGGGGCAATGGTGAAAAACTGTTTTTT.

The chain couples TRBV6-5 to TRBJ2-2, with D possibly being TRBD2 (5 bases). V lost 0 bases, J lost 3 bases, and 11 bases lay in between. The CDR3 is 16 amino acids. Per germline, CDR1 MNHEY and CDR2 SVGAGI. CDR3 protein: CASSYSSRGDTGELFF. The CDR3 DNA reads TGTGCCAGCAGTTACTCATCCCGGGGAGACACCGGGGAGCTGTTTTTT.

CDR3 in amino acids: CASSLVGSSGNTIYF. CDR3 DNA: TGTGCCAGCAGCTTAGTGGGCAGCTCTGGAAACACCATATATTTT. The chain combines TRBV7-2 with TRBJ1-3, with D unresolved. CDR1 is SGHTA, CDR2 FQGNSA, per germline. The V end was cut by 1 base, the J end by 0 bases, with 7 bases between. There are 15 residues in the CDR3.

V gene TRBV5-6 combines with J gene TRBJ1-4; D unresolved. Germline-derived CDR1 and CDR2 are SGHDT and YYEEEE. V was shortened by 2 bases and J by 8 bases, with 19 bases between the two germline ends. The CDR3 loop spans 16 amino acids. CDR3 in amino acids: CASSFQMTPGGEKLFF. CDR3 coding DNA: TGTGCCAGCAGCTTCCAAATGACGCCTGGAGGGGAAAAACTGTTTTTT.